A single sample is the source of the 27 T cell receptor beta chains below, sequenced in a study of blood T cell repertoires in COVID-19. Sequencing was performed with immunoSEQ multiplex PCR; in TCRdb, only in-frame clones are kept and a portion is missing. Here the sample spans 200,000 or so clones, 65% to 85% being singletons. Sequencing used peripheral blood. The receptors originated from a woman aged 25 to 39 with acute or convalescent COVID-19.

This sequence joins TRBV28 and TRBJ1-2, with D possibly TRBD1 on 6 matching bases. CDR3 size: 13 residues. Germline V gene lookup returns CDR1 MDHEN and CDR2 SYDVKM. V lost 6 bases to trimming and J lost 4 bases, with 12 bases between them. The CDR3 sequence is CASSQQGPYGYTF. DNA for the CDR3: TGTGCCAGCAGCCAACAGGGTCCCTATGGCTACACCTTC.

J is TRBJ1-2 and V is TRBV12-3 or TRBV12-4, with TRBD1 matching over 7 bases. V trimming: 7 bases; J trimming: 8 bases; junction bases outside the gene matches: 10. The CDR3 extends over 13 amino acids. The CDR3 reads CASKLGGVGGYTF. The CDR3 DNA follows: TGTGCCAGCAAGTTAGGGGGCGTGGGAGGCTACACCTTC.

The chain has TRBV30 and TRBJ1-6; 8 bases are a match to TRBD1. Germline V gives CDR1 GTSNPN, CDR2 SVGIG (reference sequence). CDR3 length: 15 amino acids. The J segment lost 10 bases and the V segment lost 3 bases, leaving 11 bases of the junction unmatched. For the CDR3, the DNA is TGTGCCTGGAGGCTAAAGACAGGGGTGAACTCACCCCTCCACTTT. This gives the protein CAWRLKTGVNSPLHF.

The genes are TRBV27 and TRBJ2-5; possibly TRBD2 for D (6 bases). V was pared by 6 bases and J by 3 bases, with 14 bases between. The CDR3 loop spans 14 amino acids. Germline lookup yields CDR1 MNHEY and CDR2 SMNVEV (reference sequence). DNA for the CDR3: TGTGCCAGCAGGGTGGAAACGGGGGAAGAGACCCAGTACTTC. Translated: CASRVETGEETQYF.

The genes are TRBV6-2 or TRBV6-3 and TRBJ2-1; 8 bases fit TRBD2. Germline assignment: CDR1 MNHEY and CDR2 SVGEGT. CDR3 length: 16 amino acids. The V and J ends lost 4 bases and 1 base, in that order; junction bases with no gene match: 6. The CDR3 sequence: CASSSTSGGSYNEQFF. The CDR3, as DNA: TGTGCCAGCAGTTCTACAAGCGGGGGATCCTACAATGAGCAGTTCTTC.

This chain joins TRBV28 and TRBJ1-4; TRBD1 agrees at 9 bases. V dropped 8 bases and J dropped 7; count of bases not matched to a gene: 11. CDR3 size: 15 residues. Germline CDR1 is MDHEN and CDR2 is SYDVKM. The CDR3 loop is CASQGQGSEGEKLFF. In nucleotides, the CDR3 is TGTGCCAGCCAGGGACAGGGATCGGAGGGTGAAAAACTGTTTTTT. Together with reference TRBV28 and TRBJ1-4, the CDR3 gives the full variable domain: DVKVTQSSRYLVKRTGEKVFLECVQDMDHENMFWYRQDPGLGLRLIYFSYDVKMKEKGDIPEGYSVSREKKERFSLILESASTNQTSMYLCASQGQGSEGEKLFFGSGTQLSVL.

This clone was seen a handful of times. The V and J genes are TRBV7-8 and TRBJ1-1; weak D call: TRBD1 (6 bases). The CDR3 is 14 residues long. With 7 bases removed from V and 4 bases from J, the gap between germline ends came to 16 bases. In germline, CDR1 is SGHVS, CDR2 FQNEAQ. CDR3 amino acids: CASTQIQGGTEAFF. In DNA, the CDR3 is TGTGCCAGCACCCAGATCCAAGGGGGCACTGAAGCTTTCTTT. The full variable domain, completed using reference TRBV7-8 and TRBJ1-1, is GAGVSQSPRYKVAKRGQDVALRCDPISGHVSLFWYQQALGQGPEFLTYFQNEAQLDKSGLPSDRFFAERPEGSVSTLKIQRTQQEDSAVYLCASTQIQGGTEAFFGQGTRLTVV.

V gene TRBV19 combines with J gene TRBJ2-1; 9 bases align to TRBD1. V dropped 7 bases and J dropped 8; count of bases not matched to a gene: 12. Germline lookup yields CDR1 LNHDA and CDR2 SQIVND (reference sequence). The CDR3 covers 15 residues. Here the CDR3 DNA reads TGTGCCAGTAACCCGACAGGGGGTACGACCCATGAGCAGTTCTTC. Residues: CASNPTGGTTHEQFF.

This clone appeared a single time. The chain is built from TRBV5-1 and TRBJ1-4; TRBD1 aligns across 8 bases. The CDR3 totals 14 residues. The V segment lost 3 bases and the J segment 4 bases; nucleotides outside the gene matches: 2. Germline-derived CDR1 and CDR2 are SGHRS and YFSETQ. The CDR3 region is CASSSDRGNEKLFF. CDR3 sequence (DNA): TGCGCCAGCAGCTCTGACAGGGGTAATGAAAAACTGTTTTTT.

The V call is TRBV4-2, the J call TRBJ1-4; a weak D match, TRBD1 (5 bases). The CDR3 totals 17 residues. V was trimmed by 0 bases and J by 8 bases, leaving 19 bases between them. Per the germline V gene, CDR1 is LGHNA and CDR2 is YNFKEQ. The CDR3: CASSQDSGFKSFEKLFF. In DNA, the CDR3 is TGTGCCAGCAGCCAAGATTCAGGGTTTAAGAGCTTCGAAAAACTGTTTTTT.

This clone has only one observation. This rearrangement joins TRBV11-2 to TRBJ1-6; D gene unclear. The germline V and J ends were trimmed by 3 bases and 9 bases, with 12 bases remaining between them. The CDR3 spans 14 residues. Germline V gene lookup returns CDR1 SGHAT and CDR2 FQNNGV. CDR3 nucleotides: TGTGCCAGCAGCTTGGAGGAGAGGCGTTCACCCCTCCACTTT. It is translated as CASSLEERRSPLHF.

The chain has TRBV7-8 and TRBJ2-1; TRBD2 matches 10 bases. V dropped 0 bases and J dropped 6; count of bases not matched to a gene: 2. Germline V gene sequence: CDR1 SGHVS, CDR2 FQNEAQ. The CDR3 loop spans 15 amino acids. The CDR3 region is CASSLATSGLNEQFF. Written as DNA, the CDR3 is TGTGCCAGCAGCTTAGCGACTAGCGGGCTCAATGAGCAGTTCTTC.

The genes are TRBV28 and TRBJ1-6; D is unclear. Germline CDR1 MDHEN, CDR2 SYDVKM. V lost 5 bases, J lost 1 base, and 12 bases lay in between. The CDR3 is 16 amino acids. The CDR3 DNA reads as TGTGCCAGCAGTCCCCGACTCGGGTCCTATAATTCACCCCTCCACTTT. This translates into CASSPRLGSYNSPLHF. Complete variable domain (other parts from reference TRBV28 and TRBJ1-6): DVKVTQSSRYLVKRTGEKVFLECVQDMDHENMFWYRQDPGLGLRLIYFSYDVKMKEKGDIPEGYSVSREKKERFSLILESASTNQTSMYLCASSPRLGSYNSPLHFGNGTRLTVT.

The chain's CDR3 is CASSQVYPNEKLFF. The CDR3 coding sequence is TGTGCCAGCAGCCAAGTCTACCCTAATGAAAAACTGTTTTTT. V gene TRBV4-2 combines with J gene TRBJ1-4; D not certain. The CDR3 has 14 residues. Germline values: CDR1 LGHNA, CDR2 YNFKEQ. Trimming removed 1 base from V and 3 bases from J, with 6 bases in between.

This clone was seen many times. The chain couples TRBV5-1 to TRBJ1-2; 11 bases map to TRBD1. The CDR3 is made up of 16 amino acids. Germline assignment: CDR1 SGHRS and CDR2 YFSETQ. The ends lost 2 bases at V and 7 bases at J; junction bases unmatched: 10. This chain's CDR3 is CASSLGQGAFEGGYTF. The CDR3 DNA is TGCGCCAGCAGCTTAGGACAGGGGGCTTTCGAGGGTGGCTACACCTTC. The full variable domain, its missing parts supplied by reference TRBV5-1 and TRBJ1-2, is KAGVTQTPRYLIKTRGQQVTLSCSPISGHRSVSWYQQTPGQGLQFLFEYFSETQRNKGNFPGRFSGRQFSNSRSEMNVSTLELGDSALYLCASSLGQGAFEGGYTFGSGTRLTVV.

The rearrangement links TRBV19 to TRBJ2-1; TRBD1 aligns across 9 bases. The CDR3 length is 14 residues. In germline, CDR1 is LNHDA, CDR2 SQIVND (reference sequence). With 9 bases clipped from V and 7 bases from J, the junction kept 10 bases outside the gene matches. The chain's CDR3 is CASKTPGQGNEQFF. Written as DNA, the CDR3 is TGTGCCAGCAAAACACCGGGACAGGGAAATGAGCAGTTCTTC.

This sequence joins TRBV11-3 and TRBJ2-1; 12 bases fit TRBD2. This CDR3 has 17 residues. Germline V CDR1 and CDR2: SGHNT, YENEEA. Trimming took 0 bases from V and 6 from J; bases not matched to a gene: 6. CDR3 loop: CASSLEWLAGGGNEQFF. DNA of the CDR3: TGTGCCAGCAGCTTAGAATGGCTAGCGGGAGGGGGCAATGAGCAGTTCTTC.

The V and J genes are TRBV5-1 and TRBJ1-1, with D unresolved. Per the germline V gene, CDR1 is SGHRS and CDR2 is YFSETQ. The CDR3 totals 12 residues. V was clipped by 3 bases and J by 7 bases, with 10 bases between them. Here the CDR3 reads CASSSDTIEAFF. The CDR3 DNA follows: TGCGCCAGCAGCTCAGACACGATTGAAGCTTTCTTT.

This chain joins TRBV9 and TRBJ2-5; D is perhaps TRBD2 (7 bases). CDR1 SGDLS and CDR2 YYNGEE come from the germline V gene. Trimming stripped 4 bases from V and 5 bases from J, with 18 bases between. This CDR3 has 15 amino acids. CDR3: CASSTPRGGSETQYF. CDR3 nucleotides: TGTGCCAGCAGCACCCCCAGGGGCGGGAGTGAGACCCAGTACTTC.

This clone was seen a few times. The CDR3 protein is CASSPGTVEAFF. The CDR3 DNA reads as TGTGCCAGCAGTCCGGGGACAGTTGAAGCTTTCTTT. The chain combines TRBV12-3 or TRBV12-4 with TRBJ1-1; TRBD1 aligns across 7 bases. The CDR3 runs 12 residues. The V gene end was trimmed by 5 bases and the J gene end by 7 bases; junction bases not matched to a gene: 4.

The chain uses TRBV28 and TRBJ2-3; D is undetermined. Trimming pared 4 bases from V and 1 base from J, leaving 15 bases between. The CDR3 has 16 amino acids. Germline CDR1 and CDR2: MDHEN and SYDVKM. Here the CDR3 reads CASSSSVGPGTDTQYF. CDR3 coding DNA: TGTGCCAGCAGTTCCTCAGTGGGCCCAGGCACAGATACGCAGTATTTT.

In this sample, this clone turned up a few times. V usage is TRBV18 and J usage is TRBJ1-1; no reliable D call. The CDR3 covers 14 residues. The germline V and J ends were trimmed by 0 bases and 2 bases, with 7 bases remaining between them. Per the germline V gene, CDR1 is KGHSH and CDR2 is LQKENI. This chain's CDR3 is CASSPPAVNTEAFF. CDR3 nucleotides: TGTGCCAGCTCACCACCAGCGGTCAACACTGAAGCTTTCTTT. Complete variable domain (other parts from reference TRBV18 and TRBJ1-1): NAGVMQNPRHLVRRRGQEARLRCSPMKGHSHVYWYRQLPEEGLKFMVYLQKENIIDESGMPKERFSAEFPKEGPSILRIQQVVRGDSAAYFCASSPPAVNTEAFFGQGTRLTVV.

The chain employs TRBV19 and TRBJ2-7; the match to TRBD2 covers 11 bases. In germline, CDR1 is LNHDA, CDR2 SQIVND (reference sequence). The CDR3 length is 15 residues. J lost 3 bases, V lost 5 bases, and 6 bases had no gene match. The CDR3 loop reads CASSDTSGGHYEQYF. In nucleotides, the CDR3 is TGTGCCAGTAGTGATACTAGCGGGGGACACTACGAGCAGTACTTC.

This clone was seen only once. Mismatch with germline at one junction end may stem from a read error. The J gene is TRBJ2-7, the V gene TRBV7-7; the D is unclear. The CDR3 has 14 residues. Per germline, CDR1 SSHAT and CDR2 FNYEAQ (reference sequence). This CDR3 is CASSAVSGSYEQYF. The CDR3 bases are TGTGCTAGCAGTGCGGTTTCGGGCTCCTACGAGCAGTACTTC. Combining the CDR3 with reference TRBV7-7 and TRBJ2-7 gives the whole variable domain GAGVSQSPRYKVTKRGQDVTLRCDPISSHATLYWYQQALGQGPEFLTYFNYEAQPDKSGLPSDRFSAERPEGSISTLTIQRTEQRDSAMYRCASSAVSGSYEQYFGPGTRLTVT.

This clone was observed a handful of times. CDR3 coding DNA: TGTGCCAGCAGACTAAGGGGGGGGGCAGAACAGCCCCAGCATTTT. Translated, it gives CASRLRGGAEQPQHF. The chain recombines TRBV27 with TRBJ1-5; the D gene is possibly TRBD1 (6 bases). CDR1 MNHEY and CDR2 SMNVEV come from the germline V gene (reference sequence). Trimming cost V 6 bases and J 7 bases, with 19 bases left between them. The CDR3 contains 15 residues.

The gene calls are TRBV11-2 and TRBJ1-4; D not resolved. This CDR3 is 14 amino acids long. Germline loops: CDR1 SGHAT, CDR2 FQNNGV. V lost 3 bases to trimming and J lost 0 bases, with 5 bases between them. CDR3: CASSLAATNEKLFF. CDR3 DNA: TGTGCCAGCAGCTTGGCCGCAACTAATGAAAAACTGTTTTTT.

For the CDR3, the DNA is TGTGCCACCCGATGGGCGGGGGGCGGTTCTACTGAAGCTTTCTTT. Amino acid sequence: CATRWAGGGSTEAFF. J is TRBJ1-1 and V is TRBV19, with D maybe TRBD1 (6 bases). Trimming left V 10 bases short and J 5 bases short, with 23 bases between. CDR1 and CDR2 (germline): LNHDA, SQIVND (reference sequence). This CDR3 has 15 amino acids.